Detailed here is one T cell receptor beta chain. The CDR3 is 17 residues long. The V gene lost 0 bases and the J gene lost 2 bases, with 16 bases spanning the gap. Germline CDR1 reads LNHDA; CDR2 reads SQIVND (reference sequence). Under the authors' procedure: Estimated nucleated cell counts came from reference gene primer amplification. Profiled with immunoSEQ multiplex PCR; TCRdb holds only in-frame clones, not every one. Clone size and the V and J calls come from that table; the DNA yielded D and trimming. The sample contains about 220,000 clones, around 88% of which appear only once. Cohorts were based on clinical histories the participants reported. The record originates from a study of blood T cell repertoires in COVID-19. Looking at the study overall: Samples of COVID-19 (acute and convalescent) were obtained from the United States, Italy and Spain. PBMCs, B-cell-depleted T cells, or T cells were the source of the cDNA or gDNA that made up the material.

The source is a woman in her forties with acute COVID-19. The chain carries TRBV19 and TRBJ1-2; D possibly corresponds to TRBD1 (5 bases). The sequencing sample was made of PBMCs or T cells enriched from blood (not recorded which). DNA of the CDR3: TGTGCCAGTAGTATAGATCGTTCTCGGGCAGGGAACTATGGCTACACCTTC. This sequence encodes CASSIDRSRAGNYGYTF.